This T cell receptor beta chain was sequenced during a study of Tregs in tolerant kidney transplant recipients. CDR3 size: 14 residues. From germline, CDR1 is DFQATT and CDR2 SNEGSKA (reference sequence). The ends were cut back, 3 bases at V and 6 bases at J, with 18 bases in the middle. As regards this clone: The CDR3 extends 3 residues past the end of the read, so its final part is completed from the germline J gene.

Generated by immunoSEQ multiplex PCR, the TCRdb table keeps only in-frame clones and is missing some. The table for this sample gives some 30,000 clones. Recipients received nonmyeloablative bone marrow transplants from related graft donors, with transient mixed chimerism. This receptor was taken from a human patient who received a combined kidney and bone marrow transplant. Some T cells may be transferred from the graft donor. The sequencing here drew on CD4+ T cells from blood (PBMCs), taken 24 months after the transplant. The chain recombines TRBV20-1 with TRBJ2-7; D is unclear. CDR3 region: CSARRATSISEQYF. CDR3 DNA, as far as it was read: TGCAGTGCTAGGCGAGCGACGAGCATCTCCGAG.